The clone carrying this TCR beta chain was counted a single time. What it binds is not known. A much larger clone lies a single base off, so this may be a read error. This record belongs to a study of identical twins. Overall study results and limits: Out-of-frame alpha sequences shared between twins exhibited an excess of low generation probability. Insertion counts were lower in abundant cord blood beta clonotypes, a trend that memory repertoires did not show.

CDR1 is SGHTA and CDR2 is FQGNSA in the germline V gene. The CDR3 spans 15 residues. Each donor was a healthy Caucasian. TCRdb re-analysed the 5' RACE reads in MiXCR, keeping a single row per CDR3 protein. The sample holds about 200,000 distinct CDR3 sequences; roughly 10% are singletons and the top ten take 9% to 10%. Sequencing used memory T cells sorted from blood. The TCR originated in a man aged 45-60 years in good health. The chain employs TRBV7-2 and TRBJ2-2; 9 nucleotides agree with TRBD2. The CDR3 here is CDSSLVSGSGGELFF. DNA for the CDR3: TGTGACAGCAGCTTAGTTAGCGGGAGCGGCGGGGAGCTGTTTTTT.